The 28 T cell receptor beta chains in this list originate from one sample, sequenced in a study of T cells after yellow fever vaccination. TCRdb re-analysed the 5' RACE reads in MiXCR, keeping a single row per CDR3 protein. The sample contains 300,000 or so distinct CDR3 sequences, almost 4% of which appear only once. The sequenced sample was PBMCs, obtained 5 days after the yellow fever booster vaccination. The receptors were gathered from a man between 18 and 35 years old who received the YFV17D yellow fever vaccine.

The genes are TRBV15 and TRBJ2-3; 8 bases are a match to TRBD2. The CDR3 is 15 amino acids. The germline V gene has CDR1 LNHNV and CDR2 YYDKDF (reference sequence). Trimming at V came to 3 bases and at J to 7 bases, leaving 9 bases not matched to a gene. The CDR3 DNA is TGTGCCACCAGCAGGGGTGCGGGGGGCCGTTATACGCAGTATTTT. It specifies CATSRGAGGRYTQYF.

This clonotype was counted many times. The J gene is TRBJ1-2, the V gene TRBV12-3 or TRBV12-4; perhaps TRBD1 as D (6 bases). This CDR3 contains 13 residues. Trimming cost V 6 bases and J 4 bases, with 12 bases left between them. CDR3 in DNA: TGTGCCAGCAGCCAAGGGGGGACCTATGGCTACACCTTC. This gives the protein CASSQGGTYGYTF.

V gene TRBV7-2 combines with J gene TRBJ1-5, with TRBD1 identical over 7 bases. CDR1 SGHTA and CDR2 FQGNSA come from the germline V gene. CDR3 length: 15 residues. The V gene end was trimmed by 3 bases and the J gene end by 3 bases; junction bases not matched to a gene: 5. CDR3 sequence: CASSFGRGNNQPQHF. DNA for the CDR3: TGTGCCAGCAGCTTCGGCAGGGGGAACAATCAGCCCCAGCATTTT.

Ten or more counts support this clonotype. This rearrangement joins TRBV7-9 to TRBJ2-2, with no clear D. The CDR3 totals 13 residues. Trimming removed 2 bases from V and 5 bases from J, with 6 bases in between. Germline V lookup: CDR1 SEHNR, CDR2 FQNEAQ (reference sequence). CDR3 in amino acids: CASSLYGTGELFF. The CDR3 bases are TGTGCCAGCAGCTTATATGGGACCGGGGAGCTGTTTTTT.

This rearrangement joins TRBV7-2 to TRBJ2-7; 8 bases match TRBD1. The length of the CDR3 is 15 residues. Germline CDR1 and CDR2: SGHTA and FQGNSA. With 0 bases clipped from V and 5 bases from J, the junction kept 6 bases outside the gene matches. CDR3 amino acids: CASSLAGTGRNEQYF. In nucleotides, the CDR3 is TGTGCCAGCAGCTTAGCCGGGACAGGCAGGAACGAGCAGTACTTC. Looking up the rest from reference TRBV7-2 and TRBJ2-7 gives the full variable domain: GAGVSQSPSNKVTEKGKDVELRCDPISGHTALYWYRQSLGQGLEFLIYFQGNSAPDKSGLPSDRFSAERTGGSVSTLTIQRTQQEDSAVYLCASSLAGTGRNEQYFGPGTRLTVT.

A few counts support this clonotype. The J gene is TRBJ1-1, the V gene TRBV7-3; weak D call: TRBD1 (5 bases). This CDR3 comprises 13 residues. V was trimmed by 3 bases and J by 3 bases, leaving 8 bases between them. Germline CDR1 SGHTA, CDR2 FQGTGA. The DNA of the CDR3 is TGTGCCAGCAGCTTCCTGGGGGACACTGAAGCTTTCTTT. As protein: CASSFLGDTEAFF.

This clonotype was found a few times. J is TRBJ2-3 and V is TRBV11-2; D is undetermined. This CDR3 is built from 14 residues. V lost 0 bases to trimming and J lost 2 bases, with 6 bases between them. Germline lookup yields CDR1 SGHAT and CDR2 FQNNGV. CDR3 DNA: TGTGCCAGCAGCTTAGAAGGGTTCACAGATACGCAGTATTTT. Translation: CASSLEGFTDTQYF. The variable domain in full, completed from reference TRBV11-2 and TRBJ2-3, reads EAGVAQSPRYKIIEKRQSVAFWCNPISGHATLYWYQQILGQGPKLLIQFQNNGVVDDSQLPKDRFSAERLKGVDSTLKIQPAKLEDSAVYLCASSLEGFTDTQYFGPGTRLTVL.

This chain uses TRBV18 with TRBJ2-3, with D perhaps TRBD1 or TRBD2 (5 bases each). The CDR3 extends over 14 amino acids. Trimming cost V 2 bases and J 4 bases, with 10 bases left between them. Per germline, CDR1 KGHSH and CDR2 LQKENI. CDR3 sequence reads: CASSPSRGPDTQYF. Here the CDR3 DNA reads TGTGCCAGCTCACCAAGCCGGGGCCCAGATACGCAGTATTTT.

This clonotype was recorded a few times. V gene TRBV30 combines with J gene TRBJ1-1; 7 nucleotides match TRBD1. After removal of 1 base from V and 5 bases from J, the junction contained 4 bases not matched to a gene. The CDR3 length is 13 residues. Looked up from germline, CDR1 is GTSNPN and CDR2 is SVGIG (reference sequence). CDR3 in DNA: TGTGCCTGGAGTGCGAACAGGGGAACTGAAGCTTTCTTT. Protein sequence: CAWSANRGTEAFF.

This clonotype was counted between two and nine times. The chain links TRBV7-9 to TRBJ2-1; maybe TRBD1 (5 bases). The CDR3 contains 11 residues. Germline CDR1 is SEHNR and CDR2 is FQNEAQ (reference sequence). V lost 5 bases to trimming and J lost 15 bases, with 14 bases between them. The CDR3 reads CASSQQGNWFF. The DNA for the CDR3 is TGTGCCAGCAGCCAGCAGGGAAATTGGTTCTTC.

This clonotype was seen repeatedly, ten times or more. This chain links TRBV5-1 with TRBJ2-2; perhaps TRBD2 as D (5 bases). CDR1 SGHRS and CDR2 YFSETQ come from the germline V gene. CDR3 length equals 14 residues. The V end was cut by 4 bases, the J end by 3 bases, with 10 bases between. CDR3 protein: CASSRGSDTGELFF. The CDR3 DNA sequence: TGCGCCAGCAGCCGCGGGTCTGACACCGGGGAGCTGTTTTTT.

The table lists this clonotype with many counts. V usage is TRBV6-1 and J usage is TRBJ1-4; D unclear. The CDR3 spans 14 residues. The V end lost 11 bases, the J end lost 5 bases, and 18 bases lay between the germline ends. Germline loops: CDR1 MNHNS, CDR2 SASEGT. The chain's CDR3 is CAVKAGDTNEKLFF. The CDR3 nucleotides read TGTGCCGTAAAGGCCGGGGATACGAATGAAAAACTGTTTTTT.

This clonotype was seen a few times. This rearrangement joins TRBV5-1 to TRBJ1-1; perhaps TRBD1 as D (6 bases). With 5 bases removed from V and 1 base from J, the gap between germline ends came to 9 bases. Germline V CDR1 and CDR2: SGHRS, YFSETQ. The length of the CDR3 is 13 residues. CDR3 residues: CASREQGNTEAFF. The CDR3 DNA is TGCGCCAGCAGAGAACAGGGGAACACTGAAGCTTTCTTT. Filled out from reference TRBV5-1 and TRBJ1-1, the complete variable domain reads KAGVTQTPRYLIKTRGQQVTLSCSPISGHRSVSWYQQTPGQGLQFLFEYFSETQRNKGNFPGRFSGRQFSNSRSEMNVSTLELGDSALYLCASREQGNTEAFFGQGTRLTVV.

The CDR3 DNA sequence: TGTGCCACCGACGGCGTGAGGGGTTATAGCAATCAGCCCCAGCATTTT. It specifies CATDGVRGYSNQPQHF. The V gene is TRBV6-4, the J gene TRBJ1-5; D possibly corresponds to TRBD1 (5 bases). V lost 10 bases, J lost 0 bases, and 19 bases lay in between. In germline, CDR1 is MRHNA, CDR2 SNTAGT. CDR3 length: 16 amino acids.

The chain combines TRBV30 with TRBJ2-6; D is possibly TRBD2 (5 bases). The CDR3 length is 15 residues. V dropped 0 bases and J dropped 2 bases, with 8 bases sitting between them. CDR1 and CDR2 (germline): GTSNPN, SVGIG (reference sequence). In nucleotides, the CDR3 is TGTGCCTGGAGTGTACGGGGTGCTGGGGCCAACGTCCTGACTTTC. Translation: CAWSVRGAGANVLTF.

This clonotype occurred a few times. This chain joins TRBV7-9 and TRBJ1-2; D unresolved. Germline V gene lookup returns CDR1 SEHNR and CDR2 FQNEAQ (reference sequence). Trimming removed 3 bases at V and 8 bases at J, with 10 bases between. This CDR3 region has 12 residues. CDR3 protein: CASSFDSQGYTF. The CDR3 DNA is TGTGCCAGCAGCTTCGACTCACAAGGCTACACCTTC.

This clonotype appeared many times. The rearrangement links TRBV7-2 to TRBJ2-5; no definite D call. From germline, CDR1 is SGHTA and CDR2 FQGNSA. The CDR3 has 13 amino acids. The ends were cut back, 0 bases at V and 4 bases at J, with 6 bases in the middle. The CDR3 region has the DNA TGTGCCAGCAGCTTAGCCACAACAGAGACCCAGTACTTC. Its translation: CASSLATTETQYF. The complete variable domain, with remaining parts taken from reference TRBV7-2 and TRBJ2-5, reads GAGVSQSPSNKVTEKGKDVELRCDPISGHTALYWYRQSLGQGLEFLIYFQGNSAPDKSGLPSDRFSAERTGGSVSTLTIQRTQQEDSAVYLCASSLATTETQYFGPGTRLLVL.

The J gene is TRBJ1-1, the V gene TRBV4-1; D possibly corresponds to TRBD1 (5 bases). Trimming removed 3 bases from V and 14 bases from J, with 22 bases in between. Per germline, CDR1 MGHRA and CDR2 YSYEKL. There are 14 residues in the CDR3. This chain's CDR3 is CASSQPKEGTIGFF. The CDR3 region has the DNA TGCGCCAGCAGCCAGCCCAAAGAAGGGACGATAGGCTTCTTT.

This clonotype was seen repeatedly, ten times or more. The chain is built from TRBV7-9 and TRBJ1-2, with D perhaps matching TRBD1 (5 bases). The CDR3 spans 12 residues. Between the trimmed V and J ends, which lost 3 bases and 6 bases, there was a span of 8 bases. Germline V lookup: CDR1 SEHNR, CDR2 FQNEAQ (reference sequence). CDR3 in amino acids: CASSFGGDGYTF. The CDR3 region has the DNA TGTGCCAGCAGCTTTGGAGGGGATGGCTACACCTTC.

This chain joins TRBV20-1 and TRBJ1-5; tentatively, D is TRBD1 (5 bases). CDR3 length: 16 residues. CDR1 is DFQATT, CDR2 SNEGSKA, per germline (reference sequence). V lost 3 bases, J lost 2 bases, and 17 bases lay in between. The CDR3 sequence is CSARTGGYFGNQPQHF. In nucleotides, the CDR3 is TGCAGTGCTAGGACCGGGGGGTATTTCGGCAATCAGCCCCAGCATTTT.

This clonotype was seen only a few times. This chain links TRBV6-2 or TRBV6-3 with TRBJ2-3, with D perhaps matching TRBD2 (5 bases). This CDR3 spans 14 amino acids. Germline CDR1 is MNHEY and CDR2 is SVGEGT. V lost 6 bases, J lost 4 bases, and 14 bases lay in between. DNA of the CDR3: TGTGCCAGCAGGCCTAGCTCGGTCCCAGATACGCAGTATTTT. It encodes CASRPSSVPDTQYF.

This clonotype was picked up a small number of times. The chain couples TRBV7-9 to TRBJ1-4, with 7 nucleotides matching TRBD1. Germline CDR1 and CDR2: SEHNR and FQNEAQ (reference sequence). The CDR3 spans 15 residues. V trimming: 5 bases; J trimming: 7 bases; junction bases outside the gene matches: 10. The CDR3 bases are TGTGCCAGCAGCCGCCGCGAGACAGGGAGTGAAAAACTGTTTTTT. Protein sequence: CASSRRETGSEKLFF.

This clonotype occurred many times. The CDR3: CAIKEIGTGELFF. In nucleotides, the CDR3 is TGTGCCATCAAGGAGATAGGCACCGGGGAGCTGTTTTTT. The chain joins TRBV10-3 to TRBJ2-2; D gene unclear. Trimming shortened V by 7 bases and J by 4 bases, and 10 bases separated the two germline ends. This CDR3 region has 13 residues. Per germline, CDR1 ENHRY and CDR2 SYGVKD.

A few counts support this clonotype. The chain employs TRBV12-3 or TRBV12-4 and TRBJ1-4, with TRBD1 as a possible D gene (5 bases). V gave up 6 bases and J gave up 8 bases, with 16 bases separating them. The CDR3 totals 14 residues. The CDR3 coding sequence is TGTGCCAGCAGACTCCAGGGAAGAGGCGAAAAACTGTTTTTT. This gives the protein CASRLQGRGEKLFF.

This clonotype was recorded many times. As DNA, the CDR3 is TGTGCCAGCAGCTACCGGGATCAGCCCCAGCATTTT. Its translation: CASSYRDQPQHF. The V gene is TRBV11-2, the J gene TRBJ1-5; D is unclear. V gave up 4 bases and J gave up 5 bases, with 6 bases separating them. The germline gives CDR1 SGHAT, CDR2 FQNNGV. This CDR3 has 12 amino acids.

This clonotype was counted at least ten times. This chain uses TRBV5-1 with TRBJ2-7, with TRBD1 matching over 9 bases. V lost 2 bases, J lost 4 bases, and 4 bases stayed unmatched. This CDR3 contains 14 residues. From germline, CDR1 is SGHRS and CDR2 YFSETQ. The CDR3 sequence: CASSFGQGLYEQYF. The CDR3 nucleotides are TGCGCCAGCAGCTTCGGACAGGGGTTATACGAGCAGTACTTC. The full variable domain, its missing parts supplied by reference TRBV5-1 and TRBJ2-7, is KAGVTQTPRYLIKTRGQQVTLSCSPISGHRSVSWYQQTPGQGLQFLFEYFSETQRNKGNFPGRFSGRQFSNSRSEMNVSTLELGDSALYLCASSFGQGLYEQYFGPGTRLTVT.

The CDR3 loop reads CASSSYWIAGSTDTQYF. For the CDR3, the DNA is TGCGCCAGCAGCTCTTACTGGATTGCCGGGAGCACAGATACGCAGTATTTT. The chain uses TRBV4-1 and TRBJ2-3, with D hard to call. The germline gives CDR1 MGHRA, CDR2 YSYEKL. The CDR3 is 17 residues long. The germline V and J ends were trimmed by 5 bases and 0 bases, with 18 bases remaining between them.

This clonotype was observed a handful of times. The chain combines TRBV7-9 with TRBJ1-5; D is undetermined. V lost 4 bases, J lost 2 bases, and 9 bases lay in between. Per germline, CDR1 SEHNR and CDR2 FQNEAQ (reference sequence). This CDR3 has 14 residues. The DNA of the CDR3 is TGTGCCAGCAGCTCAACTAGGGGCAATCAGCCCCAGCATTTT. This gives the protein CASSSTRGNQPQHF.